This TCR beta chain came from a study of blood T cells in healthy people across ages. Regarding the study as a whole: What prevented conclusive comparison of naive and antigen-experienced cells was that PBMCs were unsorted. No one knew whether donors had CMV, which possibly confounded expanded clonotype changes. A roughly linear age-dependent decrease characterized TCR beta diversity per million T cells.

The CDR3 has 15 residues. CDR1 and CDR2 (germline): SQVTM, ANQGSEA. V shed 3 bases and J shed 4 bases, with 15 bases lying between them. Using a J-beta primer mix together with a sample-barcoded 5' primer, a second PCR was run for about 7 to 12 cycles. Every cDNA molecule carried a tag from a template-switch adaptor bearing 12 random nucleotides. Each CDR3 protein gets one entry after TCRdb re-called the 5' RACE reads with MiXCR. The sample holds around 1.7 million distinct CDR3 sequences, approximately 30% seen once. Of note for this clonotype: The antigen remains undetermined.

Sequences were obtained from blood. The V gene is TRBV29-1, the J gene TRBJ2-2, with no clear D. This receptor was obtained from a woman aged 25 to 39 in good health. Here the CDR3 reads CSVEFPGRGTGELFF. In nucleotides, the CDR3 is TGCAGCGTTGAGTTCCCCGGGCGCGGCACCGGGGAGCTGTTTTTT.